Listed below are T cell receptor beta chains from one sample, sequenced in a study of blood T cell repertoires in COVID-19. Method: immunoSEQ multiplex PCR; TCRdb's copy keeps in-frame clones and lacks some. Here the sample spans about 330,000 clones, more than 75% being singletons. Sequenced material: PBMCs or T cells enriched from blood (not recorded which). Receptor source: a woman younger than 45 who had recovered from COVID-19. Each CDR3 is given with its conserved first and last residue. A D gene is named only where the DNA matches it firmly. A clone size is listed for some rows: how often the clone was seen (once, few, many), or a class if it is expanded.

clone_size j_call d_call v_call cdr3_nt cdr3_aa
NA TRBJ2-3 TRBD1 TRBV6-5 TGTGCCAGCGGGGGGACAGGGGGCGCAGATACGCAGTATTTT CASGGTGGADTQYF
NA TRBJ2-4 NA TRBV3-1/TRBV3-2 TGTGCCAGCAGCCCCTCAGGGGAGCGGAACATTCAGTACTTC CASSPSGERNIQYF
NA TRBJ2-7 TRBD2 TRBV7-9 TGTGCCAGCAGCTCGGGACTAGGGCGGGTCGAGCAGTACTTC CASSSGLGRVEQYF
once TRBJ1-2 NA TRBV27 TGTGCCAGCAGTTTCTATAGTCAGGCAAACTATGGCTACACCTTC CASSFYSQANYGYTF
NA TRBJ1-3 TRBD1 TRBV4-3 TGCGCCAGCAGCCAAGCTGTGACAGGGTCTGGAAACACCATATATTTT CASSQAVTGSGNTIYF
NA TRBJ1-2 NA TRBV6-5 TGTGCCAGCGGGATTGGACTCCCTCTGGACTATGGCTACACCTTC CASGIGLPLDYGYTF
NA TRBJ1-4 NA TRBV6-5 TGTGCCAGCAGCCCCGGTTTGGGCAGGGAAAAACTGTTTTTT CASSPGLGREKLFF
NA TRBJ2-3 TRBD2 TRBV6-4 TGTGCCAGCAGTGAGCGGGGGGGCACAGATACGCAGTATTTT CASSERGGTDTQYF
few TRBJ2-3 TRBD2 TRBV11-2 TGTGCCAGCAGCCCCCGGGGAGGGGCGAATACGCAGTATTTT CASSPRGGANTQYF
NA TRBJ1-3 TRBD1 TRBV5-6 TGTGCCAGCAGCACCGGGACAGGGGGGTTGAATGCACATTTT CASSTGTGGLNAHF
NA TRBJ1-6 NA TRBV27 TGTGCCAGCAGTTTAGCGGGGGGGCCGGGTTCACCCCTCCACTTT CASSLAGGPGSPLHF
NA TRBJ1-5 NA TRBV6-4 TGTGCCACCGACTATCGGTGGCAGAAAAGGGAGCCCCAGCATTTT CATDYRWQKREPQHF
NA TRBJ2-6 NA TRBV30 TGTGCCTGGAGTTTCCGAACACCCTCTGGGGCCAACGTCCTGACTTTC CAWSFRTPSGANVLTF
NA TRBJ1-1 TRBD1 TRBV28 TGTGCCAGCAGTTTCCAATTCAGGGGACAGGGTACCTTGAACACTGAAGCTTTCTTT CASSFQFRGQGTLNTEAFF
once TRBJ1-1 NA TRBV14 TGTGCCAGCAGCCTCCTAGGAAGGGAGGGGGGCACTGAAGCTTTCTTT CASSLLGREGGTEAFF
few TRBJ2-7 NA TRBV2 TGTGCCAGCTTGGTATTGGGCAGGCTCTACGAGCAGTACTTC CASLVLGRLYEQYF
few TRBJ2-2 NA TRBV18 TGTGCCAGCTCACCACCGGGCGACACCGGGGAGCTGTTTTTT CASSPPGDTGELFF
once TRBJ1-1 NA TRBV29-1 TGCAGCGTGGAGGGGAGGGTGAACACTGAAGCTTTCTTT CSVEGRVNTEAFF
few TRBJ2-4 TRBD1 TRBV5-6 TGTGCCAGCACCTACAGGGGAGTCGAAAACATTCAGTACTTC CASTYRGVENIQYF
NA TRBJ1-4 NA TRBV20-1 TGCAGTGCCAACAGGAATGAAAAACTGTTTTTT CSANRNEKLFF
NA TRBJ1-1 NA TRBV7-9 TGTGCCAGCAGCCCTAAACAGAGATTGAACACTGAAGCTTTCTTT CASSPKQRLNTEAFF
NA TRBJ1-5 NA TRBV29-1 TGCAGCGTTGGGGACAAAAATCAGCCCCAGCATTTT CSVGDKNQPQHF
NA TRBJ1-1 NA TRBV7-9 TGTGCCAACCTCCTTAGGCGAACAGATTTTTTAGGCACTGAAGCTTTCTTT CANLLRRTDFLGTEAFF
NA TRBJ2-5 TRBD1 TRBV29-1 TGCAGCATCCACAGGGGTGAGACCCAGTACTTC CSIHRGETQYF
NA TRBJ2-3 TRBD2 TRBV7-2 TGTGCCAGCAGCTTATCACGACTAGCGGGGGGGCAGACTGATACGCAGTATTTT CASSLSRLAGGQTDTQYF
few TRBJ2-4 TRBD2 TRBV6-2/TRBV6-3 TGTGCCAGCAGTAATAGCGGGGGCTTAGAGGTAGCCAAAAACATTCAGTACTTC CASSNSGGLEVAKNIQYF
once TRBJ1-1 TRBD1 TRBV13 TGTGCCAGCAGCGAACAGGGGGCTGAAGCTTTCTTT CASSEQGAEAFF
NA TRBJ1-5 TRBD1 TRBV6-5 TGTGCCAGCACCGACTCGGGACAGGGGAATCAGCCCCAGCATTTT CASTDSGQGNQPQHF
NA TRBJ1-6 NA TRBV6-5 TGTGCCAGCAGTCAGGGGAACTCACCCCTCCACTTT CASSQGNSPLHF
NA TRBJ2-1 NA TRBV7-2 TGTGCCAGCAGCTTAGACACTGAGCAGTTCTTC CASSLDTEQFF
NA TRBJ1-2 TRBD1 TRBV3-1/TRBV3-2 TGTGCCAGCAGCCCAGAAGGGACAGGGGCTTGGTATGGCTACACCTTC CASSPEGTGAWYGYTF